This TCR beta chain is from a study of blood T cells in healthy people across ages (dated by TCRdb to the mid-2010s). At the level of the whole study: Template switching captured roughly one uniquely barcoded TCR beta cDNA molecule per two T cells in model experiments. To track age-related changes in TCR beta repertoire diversity, the study relied on deep sequencing normalized with unique cDNA molecular identifiers. The donors were split into four age groups: young (average 16 years), middle-aged (about 40), aged (more than 60) and long-lived (over 75). To avoid experimental bias, donors of different ages were distributed randomly across sequencing lanes. For two donors (one aged 18 to 29 and one aged 80 or older), the study analyzed two additional independent replicas of 1 million unique cDNA reads from the same blood draw.

The receptor library was made with 5' RACE. For sequencing, an Illumina HiSeq 2500 was employed. A second PCR of roughly 7 to 11 cycles was performed with a sample-barcoded 5' primer and a J-beta primer mix. A unique molecular identifier was introduced onto each TCR beta cDNA molecule by a template-switch 5' adaptor carrying 12 random nucleotides. At least 2.5 million CDR3-containing paired-end reads were obtained from each sample. The Mint cDNA synthesis kit, primed by a TRBC-specific oligonucleotide, was used to synthesize first-strand cDNA from all RNA. Following uracil-DNA glycosylase treatment, all cDNA underwent a first 18-cycle PCR with the universal primers M1SS and BC2_uni_R. Concerning the study's data processing: Each sample was normalized by randomly selecting 1 million high-quality reads, each carrying a distinct molecular identifier. Reads with shared molecular identifiers were discarded instead of being binned into consensus sequences. MiTCR, set to a Q25 quality threshold and the strictest error-elimination algorithm, was used for CDR3 identification, clonotype clustering and error correction. Lower-bound total TCR beta diversity was estimated with a nonparametric unseen species model using Euler transformation. The public reads were reprocessed in TCRdb via fastp at Q25 and MiXCR, keeping in-frame beta chains. All rows with the same CDR3 protein become a single entry with the most common DNA and genes. V and J calls and clone size were set by TCRdb, not the authors. This sample comprises hundreds of thousands of distinct CDR3 sequences, 22% of them detected only once. The top ten constitute around 22% of the sample.

Donors were 40 or so systemically healthy Caucasian individuals from Russia aged roughly 6 to 90 years. Ten milliliters of peripheral blood were drawn from each donor into EDTA-treated Vacutainer tubes. PBMCs were isolated by Ficoll-Paque density-gradient centrifugation, with at least 7 million obtained per sample. Trizol reagent was used to extract total RNA from PBMCs, with at least 5 micrograms per sample. The percentages of naive CD45RAhigh/CD27high T cells were determined by flow cytometry on a PBMC aliquot from every donor. General study outcomes and caveats: Estimates of total diversity based on one million sequenced T cells were regarded as lower bounds and as underestimates. Compared with the aged group, the long-lived group had more naive CD4+ T cells, fewer expanded clones and increased TCR diversity, suggesting age selection. Donor CMV infection status was unknown, potentially confounding age-related changes in expanded clonotypes. Conclusive comparison of naive and antigen-experienced compartments was prevented by the profiling of bulk unsorted PBMCs. A strong correlation was found between observed TCR beta diversity and the percentage of naive T cells measured by flow cytometry. Observed TCR beta diversity per million T cells fell roughly linearly with age, and a significant reduction was already apparent by age roughly 40.

This clonotype has a handful of counts. Its antigen is unknown. Base-call qualities are not available, and no considerably larger clone is one nucleotide away. Trimming takes 6 bases from V and 6 bases from J, and the germline ends sit 10 bases apart. The CDR3 runs 12 amino acids, cysteine and phenylalanine included. Only the CDR3 DNA stays, 36 bases, in frame from base 1. As encoded in the germline V gene (reference sequence), CDR1 is LGHDT while CDR2 is YNNKEL. The sequencing input was blood. The sequence derives from an older man in good health. Recombination joined TRBV3-1 with TRBJ2-3; the D gene is not confidently resolved. The CDR3 amino acid sequence is: CASRRPGDTQYF. At the DNA level, the sequence is TGTGCCAGCAGGAGACCCGGGGATACGCAGTATTTT.